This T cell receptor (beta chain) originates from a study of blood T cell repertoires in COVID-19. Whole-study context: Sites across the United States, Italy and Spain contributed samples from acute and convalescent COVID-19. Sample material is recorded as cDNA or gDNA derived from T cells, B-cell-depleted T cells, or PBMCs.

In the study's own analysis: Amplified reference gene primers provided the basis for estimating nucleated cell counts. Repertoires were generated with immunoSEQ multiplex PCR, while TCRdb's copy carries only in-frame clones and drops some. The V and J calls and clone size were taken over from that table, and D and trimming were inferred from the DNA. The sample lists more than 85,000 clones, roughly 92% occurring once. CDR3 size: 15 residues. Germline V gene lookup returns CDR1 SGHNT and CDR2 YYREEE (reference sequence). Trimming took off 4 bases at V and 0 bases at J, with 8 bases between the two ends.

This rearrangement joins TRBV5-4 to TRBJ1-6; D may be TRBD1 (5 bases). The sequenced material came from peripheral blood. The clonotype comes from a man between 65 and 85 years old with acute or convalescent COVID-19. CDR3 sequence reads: CASSRDSSYNSPLHF. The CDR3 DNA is TGTGCCAGCAGCCGAGACAGCTCCTATAATTCACCCCTCCACTTT.